A single sample is the source of the 18 T cell receptor beta chains below, sequenced in a study of regulatory T cells in long-lasting Graves disease. In building TCR beta libraries, iRepertoire HTBI primers were used together with Arm-PCR of CDR3 regions. From the multiplex PCR reads, TCRdb called clonotypes with MiXCR, one entry per CDR3 protein. The data contain hundreds of thousands of distinct CDR3 sequences, around 16% of them seen just once; the ten biggest clones take up around 12%. The sample's time point: newly diagnosed GD, antithyroid drugs for less than 3 months. The TCR library was prepared using RNA isolated from PBMCs. The sample also formed part of further work on T cells in Graves' hyperthyroidism and ophthalmopathy.

Sequencing used peripheral blood mononuclear cells (PBMCs), obtained at new diagnosis, from a patient treated with antithyroid drugs. The receptors here all came from a man aged 18 to 30 with Graves disease.

The chain couples TRBV7-8 to TRBJ2-7, with 7 bases fitting TRBD2. The CDR3 has 21 amino acids. After removal of 1 base from V and 5 bases from J, the junction contained 26 bases not matched to a gene. Germline CDR1 and CDR2: SGHVS and FQNEAQ. CDR3 region: CASSLVGSRVGVPAGSDEQYF. The CDR3 DNA sequence: TGTGCCAGCAGCTTAGTTGGCAGTCGTGTTGGTGTCCCAGCGGGATCGGACGAGCAGTACTTC.

This clonotype showed up many times. This chain connects TRBV20-1 to TRBJ2-1, with D unresolved. Germline-derived CDR1 and CDR2 are DFQATT and SNEGSKA (reference sequence). V was shortened by 4 bases and J by 7 bases, with 8 bases between the two germline ends. CDR3 size: 11 residues. CDR3 in amino acids: CSAIGRNEQFF. CDR3 nucleotide sequence: TGCAGTGCTATAGGGCGTAATGAGCAGTTCTTC.

This clonotype was seen more than once but under ten times. The rearrangement uses TRBV29-1 and TRBJ1-2; 7 bases fit TRBD1. Germline-derived CDR1 and CDR2 are SQVTM and ANQGSEA. J gave up 4 bases and V 5 bases, and 10 bases lay outside the gene matches. CDR3 length: 14 residues. The CDR3 nucleotides read TGCAGCGTTCGGGTGACAGGGACAATCTATGGCTACACCTTC. The encoded protein is CSVRVTGTIYGYTF.

Concerning this clonotype itself: Being one base from a much bigger clone, this may be a read error. The chain recombines TRBV6-1 with TRBJ2-3, with D hard to call. There are 14 residues in the CDR3. Germline lookup yields CDR1 MNHNS and CDR2 SASEGT. The CDR3 DNA is TGTGCCAGCAGTCCCCGGACGATCCCCGATACGCGGTATTTT. This codes for CASSPRTIPDTRYF.

This clonotype was seen at least ten times. The CDR3 loop reads CASSLSATGSGANVLTF. CDR3 DNA: TGCGCCAGCAGCTTGTCAGCTACCGGGTCTGGGGCCAACGTCCTGACTTTC. The rearrangement joins TRBV5-1 to TRBJ2-6; unclear D gene. V was cut by 1 base and J by 1 base, with 12 bases left in between. CDR1 is SGHRS and CDR2 is YFSETQ in the germline V gene. The CDR3 consists of 17 residues.

This clonotype was counted a few times. The V call is TRBV6-1, the J call TRBJ2-2; weak D call: TRBD2 (6 bases). The CDR3 is 14 amino acids. Looked up from germline, CDR1 is MNHNS and CDR2 is SASEGT. V shed 7 bases and J shed 1 base, with 10 bases lying between them. The CDR3 region is CASNPAGNTGELFF. The CDR3 DNA reads as TGTGCCAGCAACCCAGCGGGGAACACCGGGGAGCTGTTTTTT.

A few counts support this clonotype. V usage is TRBV7-3 and J usage is TRBJ2-3, with 8 bases aligning to TRBD2. Looked up from germline, CDR1 is SGHTA and CDR2 is FQGTGA. V dropped 3 bases and J dropped 6; count of bases not matched to a gene: 11. The length of the CDR3 is 16 residues. CDR3 DNA: TGTGCCAGCAGCTTCATAACGGGAGGGCCTTCTGATACGCAGTATTTT. This sequence encodes CASSFITGGPSDTQYF.

In the case of this clonotype: The CDR3 ends on some other residue instead of the conserved phenylalanine or tryptophan, so this is likely a read error. The J gene is TRBJ1-5, the V gene TRBV15; D unclear. Germline CDR1 is LNHNV and CDR2 is YYDKDF (reference sequence). Trimming took off 1 base at V and 0 bases at J, with 19 bases between the two ends. This CDR3 has 19 residues. The CDR3 DNA follows: TGTGCCACCAGCAGAGGAACGTTGGCGGAGCTTTATAGCAATCAGCCCCAGCATTCT. Translation gives CATSRGTLAELYSNQPQHS.

The table lists this clonotype with many counts. V usage is TRBV12-3 or TRBV12-4 and J usage is TRBJ2-2, with TRBD1 identical over 9 bases. Losses at the gene ends were 8 bases for V and 6 bases for J; bases not matched to a gene: 4. The CDR3 totals 13 residues. The CDR3 sequence: CASRDRVPGELFF. The DNA of the CDR3 is TGTGCCAGCCGGGACAGGGTCCCCGGGGAGCTGTTTTTT.

This clonotype was counted ten times or more. V and J are TRBV20-1 and TRBJ1-1; no firm D call. Between the trimmed V and J ends, which lost 2 bases and 6 bases, there was a span of 10 bases. Germline loops: CDR1 DFQATT, CDR2 SNEGSKA (reference sequence). The CDR3 has 12 amino acids. CDR3 DNA: TGCAGTGCTAGAACCGGGAGCGCTGAAGCTTTCTTT. It specifies CSARTGSAEAFF.

In its sample, this clonotype was seen many times. V and J are TRBV11-2 and TRBJ2-7; possible D gene TRBD1, 5 bases. From germline, CDR1 is SGHAT and CDR2 FQNNGV. Trimming took off 5 bases at V and 1 base at J, with 15 bases between the two ends. The length of the CDR3 is 15 residues. CDR3 bases: TGTGCCAGCAGCCAAGGTCAGGGCCCATCCTACGAGCAGTACTTC. It specifies CASSQGQGPSYEQYF. The full variable domain, its missing parts supplied by reference TRBV11-2 and TRBJ2-7, is EAGVAQSPRYKIIEKRQSVAFWCNPISGHATLYWYQQILGQGPKLLIQFQNNGVVDDSQLPKDRFSAERLKGVDSTLKIQPAKLEDSAVYLCASSQGQGPSYEQYFGPGTRLTVT.

This chain connects TRBV10-3 to TRBJ2-7; 8 bases are shared with TRBD2. CDR1 and CDR2 (germline): ENHRY, SYGVKD. The CDR3 runs 17 residues. V trimming: 3 bases; J trimming: 0 bases; junction bases outside the gene matches: 10. CDR3 DNA: TGTGCCATCAGTGACCCCTCCTCTAGCGGGCTCTCCTACGAGCAGTACTTC. Translating it yields CAISDPSSSGLSYEQYF.

At least ten counts were recorded for this clonotype. This sequence joins TRBV7-8 and TRBJ2-1, with D perhaps matching TRBD2 (6 bases). From germline, CDR1 is SGHVS and CDR2 FQNEAQ. V was trimmed by 5 bases and J by 6 bases, leaving 17 bases between them. The CDR3 is made up of 15 amino acids. CDR3 DNA sequence: TGTGCCAGCAGCCCCACAGAGGGAGGAGCCAATGAGCAGTTCTTC. Translation: CASSPTEGGANEQFF.

This clonotype was seen at least ten times. This sequence joins TRBV28 and TRBJ1-1; TRBD1 might be the D (5 bases). Deletions cut 5 bases from V and 1 base from J, with 14 bases between. This CDR3 region has 15 residues. The germline gives CDR1 MDHEN, CDR2 SYDVKM. In DNA form, the CDR3 reads TGTGCCAGCAGTCTATCCGGGACGACGAACACTGAAGCTTTCTTT. Its translation is CASSLSGTTNTEAFF.

The rearrangement uses TRBV19 and TRBJ2-3; D call uncertain. Between the trimmed V and J ends, which lost 6 bases and 4 bases, there was a span of 11 bases. The CDR3 runs to 13 residues. Germline V gene sequence: CDR1 LNHDA, CDR2 SQIVND (reference sequence). CDR3 sequence reads: CASRKASSDTQYF. The CDR3 nucleotides read TGTGCCAGTAGGAAGGCCAGCTCAGATACGCAGTATTTT.

This clonotype was counted many times. The genes are TRBV12-3 or TRBV12-4 and TRBJ1-2, with a tentative D call TRBD1 (5 bases). V was shortened by 5 bases and J by 2 bases, with 21 bases between the two germline ends. The CDR3 has 17 residues. The CDR3 loop reads CASSKLTGTALNYGYTF. DNA for the CDR3: TGTGCCAGCAGTAAGTTAACCGGGACCGCGTTAAACTATGGCTACACCTTC.

In regard to this clonotype: This clone may be a read error of a much larger clone one base away. The CDR3, as DNA: TGCAGTGGCAAGCGGGAGACGCCAGATACGCAGTATTTT. Protein sequence: CSGKRETPDTQYF. This chain joins TRBV20-1 and TRBJ2-3; TRBD2 matches at 8 bases. The trim removed 7 bases at V and 4 bases at J, leaving 7 bases unmatched. This CDR3 is 13 amino acids long. Germline assignment: CDR1 DFQATT and CDR2 SNEGSKA (reference sequence).

The chain recombines TRBV3-1 with TRBJ2-5; no definite D call. Germline V gives CDR1 LGHDT, CDR2 YNNKEL (reference sequence). Trimming removed 10 bases at V and 5 bases at J, with 11 bases between. The CDR3 is made up of 11 amino acids. CDR3 bases: TGTGCCACGGTCCTGGCCGAGACCCAGTACTTC. Its protein is CATVLAETQYF.